Detailed here is one TCR beta chain. The data stem from a study of T cell responses to AZD1222 COVID-19 vaccine. Trimming pared 3 bases from V and 5 bases from J, leaving 17 bases between. CDR1 and CDR2 (germline): SGDLS, YYNGEE. This CDR3 comprises 15 residues. Sequencing was performed with immunoSEQ multiplex PCR; in TCRdb, only in-frame clones are kept and a portion is missing. Among some 84,000 clones, around nine tenths were seen once, and the ten largest hold roughly 12%. The material was peripheral blood, obtained 28 days after the second AZD1222 dose. V usage is TRBV9 and J usage is TRBJ1-2, with a weak D call TRBD1 (6 bases). The receptor was isolated from an adult who received the AZD1222 COVID-19 vaccine. This CDR3 reads CASSGREGGRYGYTF. The DNA of the CDR3 is TGTGCCAGCAGCGGCAGGGAAGGGGGGCGTTATGGCTACACCTTC.